This T cell receptor (beta chain) came from a study of blood T cell repertoires in COVID-19. The wider study: Italy, Spain and the United States were the sources of the convalescent and acute COVID-19 samples.

The germline CDR1 and CDR2 sequences are MGHRA and YSYEKL. Trimming pared 4 bases from V and 1 base from J, leaving 13 bases between. The CDR3 is made up of 16 amino acids. This clone was detected a few times. Repertoires were generated with immunoSEQ multiplex PCR, while TCRdb's copy carries only in-frame clones and drops some. The sample has 95,000 to 150,000 clones; less than 75% are singletons. The genes are TRBV4-1 and TRBJ2-2; D possibly corresponds to TRBD1 (5 bases). This clonotype originated in a human donor with acute or convalescent COVID-19. The donor label of this sample is uncertain. The source material was peripheral blood. The CDR3, as DNA: TGCGCCAGCAGCCGTACAGGCGCCAGGAACACCGGGGAGCTGTTTTTT. Translation: CASSRTGARNTGELFF.